The TCR beta chain described here comes from a study of PD-1 blockade in mismatch repair-deficient tumors. Measured with immunoSEQ multiplex PCR; TCRdb has only the in-frame clones, and not every one. The data show about 110,000 clones, around three quarters seen once. Mismatch repair deficiency was confirmed in all patients, by PCR or immunohistochemistry. In its sample, this clone was seen a few times. CDR1 is SGHTA, CDR2 FQGNSA, per germline. V was clipped by 1 base and J by 9 bases, with 13 bases between them. This CDR3 is built from 14 residues. The V gene is TRBV7-2, the J gene TRBJ1-5; D call uncertain. The sequence was obtained from an adult with mismatch repair-deficient cancer. The sample here was peripheral blood, taken approximately 64 weeks after starting pembrolizumab. CDR3 DNA sequence: TGTGCCAGCAGCTTAGATCCCCGGGCAGCGCCCCAGCATTTT. Translation: CASSLDPRAAPQHF.